This T cell receptor beta chain was sequenced during a study of blood T cell repertoires in COVID-19. Across the whole study: The samples span acute and convalescent COVID-19 from the United States, Italy and Spain. Sources were T cells, B-cell-depleted T cells, or PBMCs; the material itself was cDNA or gDNA.

The CDR3 length is 17 residues. The germline gives CDR1 SGHAT, CDR2 FQNNGV. J was trimmed by 4 bases and V by 0 bases; bases with no gene match: 5. Per the original methods: The authors estimated nucleated cell counts from reference gene primer amplification. Some clones are missing from TCRdb's copy, which holds only in-frame ones; the method was immunoSEQ multiplex PCR. Clone size and the V and J calls come from that table; the DNA yielded D and trimming. The repertoire holds about 39,000 clones, with about 89% as singletons. The sequenced sample was peripheral blood. The V gene is TRBV11-2, the J gene TRBJ2-2, with 10 bases lining up with TRBD2. The clonotype originates from a man aged 50-59 years with active or convalescent COVID-19. The CDR3 here is CASSLDQSGGGTGELFF. DNA of the CDR3: TGTGCCAGCAGCTTAGATCAGAGCGGGGGGGGCACCGGGGAGCTGTTTTTT.